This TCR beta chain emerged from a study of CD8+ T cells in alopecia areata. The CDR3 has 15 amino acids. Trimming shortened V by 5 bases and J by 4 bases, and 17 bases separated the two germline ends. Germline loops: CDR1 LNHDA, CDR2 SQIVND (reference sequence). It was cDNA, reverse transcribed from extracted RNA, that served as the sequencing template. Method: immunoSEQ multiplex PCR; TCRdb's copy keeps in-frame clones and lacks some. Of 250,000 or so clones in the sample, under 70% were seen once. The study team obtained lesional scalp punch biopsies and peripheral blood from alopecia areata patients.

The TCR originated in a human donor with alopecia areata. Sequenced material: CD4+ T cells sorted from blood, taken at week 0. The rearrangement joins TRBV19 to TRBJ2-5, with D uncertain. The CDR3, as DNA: TGTGCCAGTAGTCGCCCCGGCACCAGGCCAGAGACCCAGTACTTC. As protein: CASSRPGTRPETQYF.